This T cell receptor beta chain was sequenced in a study of shared clonotypes between healthy human individuals. Looking at the study overall: Donors were two women and a few men aged 18 to 49.

Points on this clone: The antigen is undetermined.

The protocol was immunoSEQ multiplex PCR, while the TCRdb copy is restricted to in-frame clones and leaves out a portion. The sample yields roughly 810,000 clones, 95% to 97% seen once. There are 14 residues in the CDR3. After removal of 7 bases from V and 0 bases from J, the junction contained 6 bases not matched to a gene. Germline lookup yields CDR1 SQVTM and CDR2 ANQGSEA. CD45RO-negative CD8 cells positively selected for CCR7 made up the naive population, which excluded terminally differentiated effector memory CD45RA+ cells. Notes on the study in general: When naive CD4 clonotypes were compared across a handful of donors, about 4.8% were shared. Relative to their counterparts shared across all four donors, non-shared clonotypes exhibited diminished generation probabilities.

This TCR derives from a man aged 25 to 40 in good health. Material for sequencing was naive CD8+ T cells sorted from blood. The chain couples TRBV29-1 to TRBJ1-3; TRBD1 agrees at 7 bases. The CDR3, as DNA: TGCAGCGCACGGACAGGCAGCTCTGGAAACACCATATATTTT. This translates into CSARTGSSGNTIYF.